One sample yielded the 10 T cell receptor beta chains listed below, sequenced in a study of PD-1 blockade in classical Hodgkin lymphoma. No patient escaped relapse after autologous stem cell transplantation, and brentuximab vedotin exposure varied. Using immunoSEQ multiplex PCR, the repertoire was profiled, and TCRdb retains in-frame clones only, with some absent. The sample lists roughly 150,000 clones, less than 80% seen once, with roughly 9.2% in the top ten. Sequenced here: peripheral blood mononuclear cells (PBMCs), sampled before the second cycle of nivolumab. These receptors were taken from a human donor with classical Hodgkin lymphoma.

This chain links TRBV4-3 with TRBJ2-1; a weak D match, TRBD2 (7 bases). CDR1 and CDR2 from the germline V gene are LGHNA and YSLEER. V was shortened by 0 bases and J by 1 base, with 13 bases between the two germline ends. This CDR3 has 17 residues. This CDR3 reads CASSQDGGGGSYNEQFF. The CDR3 DNA is TGCGCCAGCAGCCAAGATGGGGGCGGGGGTTCCTACAATGAGCAGTTCTTC.

This clone was observed a single time. The gene calls are TRBV6-5 and TRBJ1-1; a weak D match, TRBD1 (5 bases). Germline values: CDR1 MNHEY, CDR2 SVGAGI. The ends were cut back, 2 bases at V and 5 bases at J, with 9 bases in the middle. The CDR3 is 13 amino acids. Here the CDR3 DNA reads TGTGCCAGCAGTTACGGGGCGGGGACTGAAGCTTTCTTT. This encodes CASSYGAGTEAFF.

CDR3 DNA sequence: TGCGCCAGCAGCTTGGCCGGTGGCTACACCTTC. It translates to CASSLAGGYTF. This chain joins TRBV5-1 and TRBJ1-2; D gene uncertain. Trimming stripped 0 bases from V and 7 bases from J, with 4 bases between. Germline lookup yields CDR1 SGHRS and CDR2 YFSETQ. This CDR3 is built from 11 residues.

This rearrangement joins TRBV19 to TRBJ1-4; D ambiguous. This CDR3 region has 15 residues. Germline values: CDR1 LNHDA, CDR2 SQIVND (reference sequence). V was cut by 5 bases and J by 0 bases, with 10 bases left in between. The DNA for the CDR3 is TGTGCCAGTAGTCCTCGGGAAACAACTAATGAAAAACTGTTTTTT. Translating it yields CASSPRETTNEKLFF. The full variable domain, its missing parts supplied by reference TRBV19 and TRBJ1-4, is DGGITQSPKYLFRKEGQNVTLSCEQNLNHDAMYWYRQDPGQGLRLIYYSQIVNDFQKGDIAEGYSVSREKKESFPLTVTSAQKNPTAFYLCASSPRETTNEKLFFGSGTQLSVL.

The chain uses TRBV7-9 and TRBJ2-1; D not certain. The CDR3 has 11 residues. Trimming left V 2 bases short and J 15 bases short, with 11 bases between. Germline V gives CDR1 SEHNR, CDR2 FQNEAQ (reference sequence). The CDR3 bases are TGTGCCAGCAGCTTACGAGAGACTGGGTTCTTC. Protein: CASSLRETGFF.

This clone was picked up one time. The rearrangement joins TRBV29-1 to TRBJ2-1; no definite D call. The CDR3 extends over 12 amino acids. Germline V gene lookup returns CDR1 SQVTM and CDR2 ANQGSEA. V lost 3 bases and J 4 bases, leaving 7 bases between the germline ends. The CDR3 nucleotides are TGCAGCGTTGAGGCGGTTTACAATGAGCAGTTCTTC. The encoded protein is CSVEAVYNEQFF.

J is TRBJ1-1 and V is TRBV6-6, with D uncertain. The germline V gene encodes CDR1 MNHNY and CDR2 SVGAGI (reference sequence). The CDR3 is made up of 13 amino acids. V was clipped by 4 bases and J by 4 bases, with 10 bases between them. CDR3 nucleotides: TGTGCCAGCAGTTTACTCGCTGTCACTGAAGCTTTCTTT. Protein product: CASSLLAVTEAFF.

As for this clone: At one end, the junction sequence differs from germline, possibly due to a read error. Written as DNA, the CDR3 is TGTGCCAGCAGCCCGGGACAGGGGATCCAAAAGACCCAGTACTTC. Translation: CASSPGQGIQKTQYF. The chain recombines TRBV5-4 with TRBJ2-5, with 10 bases matching TRBD1. Germline CDR1 reads SGHNT; CDR2 reads YYREEE (reference sequence). There are 15 residues in the CDR3.

The chain joins TRBV18 to TRBJ2-6; no clear D gene. Trimming shortened V by 6 bases and J by 0 bases, and 21 bases separated the two germline ends. CDR1 KGHSH and CDR2 LQKENI come from the germline V gene. The CDR3 totals 19 residues. This CDR3 reads CASSPTSGSPSSGANVLTF. In nucleotides, the CDR3 is TGTGCCAGCTCTCCCACGTCGGGTAGCCCGAGCTCTGGGGCCAACGTCCTGACTTTC.

The chain uses TRBV27 and TRBJ1-2; D is possibly TRBD1 (5 bases). The V end lost 6 bases, the J end lost 0 bases, and 14 bases lay between the germline ends. CDR1 is MNHEY and CDR2 is SMNVEV in the germline V gene (reference sequence). This CDR3 contains 15 residues. CDR3 nucleotide sequence: TGTGCCAGCAGGGGGCGGGGACTTACTAACTATGGCTACACCTTC. As protein: CASRGRGLTNYGYTF.